The clone carrying this T cell receptor beta chain counts as medium-sized. What it recognizes is unknown. The sample is drawn from a study of cytomegalovirus exposure and HLA in healthy donors. About the research overall: A preliminary data release comprised 80 million to 95 million unique TCRs obtained from HLA-typed donors.

60 Vbeta and 13 Jbeta primers were used in PCR. Sequenced by immunoSEQ multiplex PCR; TCRdb stores in-frame clones only, minus some. The table shows some 91,000 clones, with around 77% occurring only once. Study-wide results and limits: Most TCR sequences showed up rarely, but some public TCRs showed up in many donors. Reportedly, HLA-A and HLA-B alleles of most subjects were accurately predicted from TCR beta. Listed as cytomegalovirus-associated were around 160 TCR beta chains.

Germline V gene sequence: CDR1 SGHAT, CDR2 FQNNGV. The V gene lost 0 bases and the J gene lost 2 bases, with 11 bases spanning the gap. This CDR3 has 15 amino acids. The material sequenced was PBMCs. The chain has TRBV11-2 and TRBJ2-7; TRBD1 is a possible D gene (5 bases). The sequence was obtained from a man aged 35 to 55 in good health and CMV-seronegative. The CDR3 reads CASSLDSRAAYEQYF. The CDR3 nucleotides read TGTGCCAGCAGCTTAGACAGCAGGGCGGCCTACGAGCAGTACTTC.